These 4 T cell receptor beta chains came from one sample sequenced in a study of OX40 agonist ivuxolimab in advanced cancers. TCRdb's table, derived via immunoSEQ multiplex PCR, lists solely in-frame clones and lacks some. In the table there are some 59,000 clones, 75% to 90% of which are singletons. Sequences were derived from CD4+ or CD8+ T cells sorted from blood, sampled in a trial of the OX40 agonist ivuxolimab. The receptors come from an adult with an advanced solid tumor such as melanoma, head and neck, liver or kidney cancer.

This clone was counted once. The CDR3 sequence: CASSQGRTQGNMNTEAFF. The CDR3 nucleotides read TGTGCCAGCAGCCAAGGGAGAACACAGGGGAATATGAACACTGAAGCTTTCTTT. The chain joins TRBV4-2 to TRBJ1-1, with TRBD1 identical over 7 bases. CDR1 and CDR2 from the germline V gene are LGHNA and YNFKEQ. This CDR3 region has 18 residues. The V and J ends lost 1 base and 0 bases, in that order; junction bases with no gene match: 11.

The chain employs TRBV5-6 and TRBJ2-1; 7 nucleotides match TRBD2. Germline V gene sequence: CDR1 SGHDT, CDR2 YYEEEE. The CDR3 runs 15 residues. V gave up 6 bases and J gave up 2 bases; unmatched junction bases: 8. For the CDR3, the DNA is TGTGCCAGCACCCTTTGGGACTATACCTACAATGAGCAGTTCTTC. The encoded protein is CASTLWDYTYNEQFF.

CDR3 loop: CASSYKFNSYNEQFF. Written as DNA, the CDR3 is TGTGCCAGCAGTTACAAGTTTAACTCCTACAATGAGCAGTTCTTC. This chain connects TRBV6-5 to TRBJ2-1; unclear D gene. The V end lost 2 bases, the J end lost 0 bases, and 8 bases lay between the germline ends. The germline gives CDR1 MNHEY, CDR2 SVGAGI. CDR3 length: 15 amino acids.

The rearrangement uses TRBV28 and TRBJ1-4; 9 bases line up with TRBD1. This CDR3 contains 15 residues. The V and J ends lost 4 bases and 11 bases, in that order; junction bases with no gene match: 11. Germline V lookup: CDR1 MDHEN, CDR2 SYDVKM. Written as DNA, the CDR3 is TGTGCCAGCAGTTCCCACAGGGGGCGCGGGCCGAAACTGTTTTTT. Its protein product is CASSSHRGRGPKLFF.